Below, one T cell receptor beta chain is given with its context. Patients of the Seattle cohort, enrolled during active infection, were followed longitudinally. The entry originates in a study of blood T cell repertoires in COVID-19. Study context: Sites in the United States, Italy and Spain provided acute and convalescent COVID-19 samples. Nucleic acid was either cDNA or gDNA, and it came from T cells, B-cell-depleted T cells, or PBMCs.

Authors' data handling: Estimates of nucleated cell counts were drawn from the amplification of reference gene primers. Data came from immunoSEQ multiplex PCR; TCRdb stores just in-frame clones and leaves some out. That table is the source of V, J and clone size, and D and trimming were worked out from the DNA. This table has roughly 120,000 clones, under 95% appearing once. CDR1 and CDR2 (germline): SEHNR, FQNEAQ (reference sequence). V was trimmed by 8 bases and J by 0 bases, leaving 8 bases between them. The CDR3 is 13 amino acids. This sequence was found in a man in his sixties with COVID-19, enrolled during active disease. This chain uses TRBV7-9 with TRBJ2-1; D remains unclear. Sequencing was done on a sample of peripheral blood. The CDR3: CASQAGSYNEQFF. Here the CDR3 DNA reads TGTGCCAGCCAGGCTGGCTCCTACAATGAGCAGTTCTTC.